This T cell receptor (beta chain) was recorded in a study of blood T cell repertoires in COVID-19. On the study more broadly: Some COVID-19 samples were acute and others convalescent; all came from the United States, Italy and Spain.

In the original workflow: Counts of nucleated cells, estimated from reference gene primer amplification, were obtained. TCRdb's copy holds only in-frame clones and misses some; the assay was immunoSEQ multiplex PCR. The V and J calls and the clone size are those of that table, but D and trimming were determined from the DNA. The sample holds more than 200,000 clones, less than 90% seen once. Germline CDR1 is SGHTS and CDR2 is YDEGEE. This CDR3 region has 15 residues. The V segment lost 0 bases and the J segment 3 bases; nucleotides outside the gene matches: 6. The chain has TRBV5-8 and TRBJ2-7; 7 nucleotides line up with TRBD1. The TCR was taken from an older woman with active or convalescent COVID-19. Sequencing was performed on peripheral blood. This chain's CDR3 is CASSLGTGVFYEQYF. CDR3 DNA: TGTGCCAGCAGCTTGGGCACAGGGGTGTTCTACGAGCAGTACTTC.